One and the same sample provided the 17 T cell receptor beta chains below, sequenced in a study of blood T cell repertoires in COVID-19. Clones were sequenced by immunoSEQ multiplex PCR, and TCRdb holds only the in-frame ones, with some missing. The table records 35,000 to 45,000 clones, roughly four fifths of them present only once. Sequencing used peripheral blood. The receptors were sampled from a human donor in a cohort sampled during active COVID-19.

This clone was counted once. The chain links TRBV10-3 to TRBJ2-3; TRBD1 matches 9 bases. The CDR3 runs to 18 residues. Germline V gene data show CDR1 as ENHRY and CDR2 as SYGVKD. Unmatched junction bases numbered 15, after V lost 3 bases and J lost 5 bases. The CDR3 is CAISDLGQQGALIDTQYF. CDR3 nucleotides: TGTGCCATCAGTGATTTGGGTCAACAGGGGGCATTAATAGATACGCAGTATTTT.

The J gene is TRBJ2-1, the V gene TRBV2; D perhaps matches TRBD2 (6 bases). Germline V gene data show CDR1 as SNHLY and CDR2 as FYNNEI. Trimming left V 6 bases short and J 4 bases short, with 13 bases between. The CDR3 contains 14 residues. The CDR3: CASRPGLGYNEQFF. CDR3 DNA sequence: TGTGCCAGCAGACCGGGACTCGGTTACAATGAGCAGTTCTTC.

This chain joins TRBV9 and TRBJ2-2; TRBD2 matches at 10 bases. The CDR3 length is 16 residues. Germline V gene lookup returns CDR1 SGDLS and CDR2 YYNGEE. Trimming took 2 bases from V and 7 from J; bases not matched to a gene: 8. The CDR3 protein is CASSVLAGEEGGELFF. The CDR3 DNA sequence: TGTGCCAGCAGCGTCCTAGCGGGAGAGGAGGGCGGGGAGCTGTTTTTT.

The table lists this clone with a few counts. The V call is TRBV6-5, the J call TRBJ1-2; tentatively, D is TRBD1 (6 bases). CDR1 is MNHEY, CDR2 SVGAGI, per germline. This CDR3 contains 14 residues. V shed 0 bases and J shed 10 bases, with 15 bases lying between them. The CDR3 bases are TGTGCCAGCAGTTACTCCCCAGGGGATGGGGACTACACCTTC. The encoded protein is CASSYSPGDGDYTF.

V is TRBV9 and J is TRBJ1-1; D may be TRBD1 (5 bases). The germline V gene has CDR1 SGDLS and CDR2 YYNGEE. CDR3 length equals 15 residues. The ends were cut back, 0 bases at V and 3 bases at J, with 12 bases in the middle. DNA for the CDR3: TGTGCCAGCAGCGTAGACGCGGGGGTGGACACTGAAGCTTTCTTT. It translates to CASSVDAGVDTEAFF. The variable domain in full, completed from reference TRBV9 and TRBJ1-1, reads DSGVTQTPKHLITATGQRVTLRCSPRSGDLSVYWYQQSLDQGLQFLIQYYNGEERAKGNILERFSAQQFPDLHSELNLSSLELGDSALYFCASSVDAGVDTEAFFGQGTRLTVV.

The chain links TRBV5-8 to TRBJ2-2, with D possibly matching TRBD1 (5 bases). V lost 4 bases and J 1 base, leaving 8 bases between the germline ends. This CDR3 is built from 14 residues. Germline V CDR1 and CDR2: SGHTS, YDEGEE. CDR3 sequence reads: CASSHDRNTGELFF. CDR3 in DNA: TGTGCCAGCAGCCACGACAGGAACACCGGGGAGCTGTTTTTT.

The chain employs TRBV21-1 and TRBJ1-4; whether TRBD1, the table's D call, matches the DNA was not checked. TRBV21-1 is labeled a pseudogene. This CDR3 has 13 amino acids. The CDR3 protein is CASPGTGGEKLFF. CDR3 bases: TGTGCCAGCCCCGGGACAGGGGGCGAAAAACTGTTTTTT.

The J gene is TRBJ2-7, the V gene TRBV5-1; 11 nucleotides line up with TRBD2. CDR3 length: 16 amino acids. Germline V gene sequence: CDR1 SGHRS, CDR2 YFSETQ. Trimming at V came to 4 bases and at J to 0 bases, leaving 6 bases not matched to a gene. CDR3 coding DNA: TGCGCCAGCAGCGGAATGGGACTAGCGGCCTCCTACGAGCAGTACTTC. This sequence encodes CASSGMGLAASYEQYF.

In regard to this clone: Other DNA sequences in the sample encode the same CDR3. The chain recombines TRBV24-1 with TRBJ2-3; tentatively, D is TRBD1 (6 bases). Germline CDR1 is KGHDR and CDR2 is SFDVKD. The CDR3 is made up of 14 amino acids. The germline V and J ends were trimmed by 7 bases and 2 bases, with 12 bases remaining between them. CDR3 protein: CATSPTGNTDTQYF. The CDR3, as DNA: TGTGCCACCAGCCCTACAGGGAACACAGATACGCAGTATTTT.

With respect to this clone: Sequence at one end of the junction differs from germline and may be a read error. CDR3 residues: CASSFRTGVKGF. The CDR3 nucleotides are TGTGCCAGCAGTTTTAGGACAGGGGTAAAGGGCTTC. The chain employs TRBV28 and TRBJ2-7; the match to TRBD1 covers 9 bases. The CDR3 is 12 residues long. Per germline, CDR1 MDHEN and CDR2 SYDVKM.

This clone was counted once. Here the CDR3 reads CASSVGLAGGREQFF. The CDR3 nucleotides read TGTGCCAGCAGCGTTGGGCTAGCGGGAGGGAGGGAGCAGTTCTTC. The rearrangement links TRBV7-6 to TRBJ2-1; the match to TRBD2 covers 12 bases. There are 15 residues in the CDR3. Germline V gene sequence: CDR1 SGHVS, CDR2 FNYEAQ. V trimming: 5 bases; J trimming: 10 bases; junction bases outside the gene matches: 9.

This clone was counted once. The V and J genes are TRBV5-1 and TRBJ1-4; the match to TRBD1 covers 9 bases. CDR1 and CDR2 (germline): SGHRS, YFSETQ. Trimming took 4 bases from V and 1 from J; bases not matched to a gene: 11. The CDR3 is 18 residues long. In nucleotides, the CDR3 is TGCGCCAGCAGCCGACGGACAGGGGACGATGTAACTAATGAAAAACTGTTTTTT. As protein: CASSRRTGDDVTNEKLFF.

V usage is TRBV6-6 and J usage is TRBJ2-6, with TRBD1 matching over 10 bases. From germline, CDR1 is MNHNY and CDR2 SVGAGI (reference sequence). V trimming: 6 bases; J trimming: 0 bases; junction bases outside the gene matches: 2. This CDR3 is built from 16 residues. The CDR3 spells CASRDRGGSGANVLTF. In DNA, the CDR3 is TGTGCCAGCAGGGACAGGGGGGGCTCTGGGGCCAACGTCCTGACTTTC.

V gene TRBV3-1 (or the pseudogene TRBV3-2) combines with J gene TRBJ1-2; 7 bases align to TRBD1. The CDR3 contains 14 residues. V lost 6 bases to trimming and J lost 8 bases; unmatched junction nucleotides: 12. Germline CDR1 reads LGHDT; CDR2 reads YNNKEL (reference sequence). CDR3: CASRETGVVGGYTF. The CDR3 DNA reads TGTGCCAGCAGGGAAACAGGGGTGGTAGGAGGCTACACCTTC.

V gene TRBV28 combines with J gene TRBJ1-6; 7 bases are a match to TRBD1. The CDR3 extends over 14 amino acids. Germline V CDR1 and CDR2: MDHEN, SYDVKM. V trimming: 6 bases; J trimming: 10 bases; junction bases outside the gene matches: 9. Written as DNA, the CDR3 is TGTGCCAGCAGCGGACAGGTCCGGTTCTCACCCCTCCACTTT. Translating gives CASSGQVRFSPLHF.

The chain has TRBV11-2 and TRBJ1-1; 10 nucleotides align to TRBD1. This CDR3 comprises 15 residues. Germline CDR1 and CDR2: SGHAT and FQNNGV. The J segment lost 4 bases and the V segment lost 8 bases, leaving 10 bases of the junction unmatched. CDR3 sequence reads: CASGPTGGIGTEAFF. In DNA, the CDR3 is TGTGCCAGCGGCCCGACAGGGGGCATCGGCACTGAAGCTTTCTTT. Complete variable domain (other parts from reference TRBV11-2 and TRBJ1-1): EAGVAQSPRYKIIEKRQSVAFWCNPISGHATLYWYQQILGQGPKLLIQFQNNGVVDDSQLPKDRFSAERLKGVDSTLKIQPAKLEDSAVYLCASGPTGGIGTEAFFGQGTRLTVV.

The CDR3 loop reads CASSYSQVVHEQYF. CDR3 coding DNA: TGTGCCAGCAGTTACTCACAGGTAGTCCACGAGCAGTACTTC. The chain employs TRBV6-5 and TRBJ2-7; perhaps TRBD1 as D (5 bases). The V gene lost 0 bases and the J gene lost 5 bases, with 11 bases spanning the gap. Germline V gene lookup returns CDR1 MNHEY and CDR2 SVGAGI. There are 14 residues in the CDR3.